What follows is one TCR beta chain and its context. Its antigen is unknown. Amplification yielded TCR beta CDR3 regions, with RNA transcripts as the source. The HTBI primer set served for first-round RT-PCR of the TCR CDR3. TCRdb reanalysed the multiplex PCR reads using MiXCR and keeps one entry per CDR3 protein. The sample holds about 480,000 distinct CDR3 sequences; around an eighth are singletons and the top ten take 15% to 20%. This sample stems from a study of T cells in Graves' hyperthyroidism and ophthalmopathy. Study results and caveats: Blood also contained most expanded thyroid clonotypes above 0.001.

The V end lost 0 bases, the J end lost 8 bases, and 12 bases lay between the germline ends. Germline V lookup: CDR1 SGDLS, CDR2 YYNGEE. The CDR3 covers 14 residues. Sequencing was carried out using blood. The clonotype comes from a woman between 18 and 30 years old with Graves' hyperthyroidism. This chain connects TRBV9 to TRBJ2-1, with a possible D match to TRBD2 (6 bases). CDR3 in amino acids: CASSVVGSVDEQFF. CDR3 sequence (DNA): TGTGCCAGCAGCGTAGTCGGGAGTGTAGATGAGCAGTTCTTC.